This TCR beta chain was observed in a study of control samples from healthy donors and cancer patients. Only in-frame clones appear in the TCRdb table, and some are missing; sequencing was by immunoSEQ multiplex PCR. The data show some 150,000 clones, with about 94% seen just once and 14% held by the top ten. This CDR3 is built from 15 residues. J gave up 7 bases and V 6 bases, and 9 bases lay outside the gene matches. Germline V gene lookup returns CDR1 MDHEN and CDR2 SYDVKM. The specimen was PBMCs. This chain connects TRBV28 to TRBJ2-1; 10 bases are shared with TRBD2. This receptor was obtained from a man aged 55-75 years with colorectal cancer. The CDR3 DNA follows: TGTGCCAGCAGACGAAGCGGGGGGGCGACAAATGAGCAGTTCTTC. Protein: CASRRSGGATNEQFF. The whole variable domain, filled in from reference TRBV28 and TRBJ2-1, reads DVKVTQSSRYLVKRTGEKVFLECVQDMDHENMFWYRQDPGLGLRLIYFSYDVKMKEKGDIPEGYSVSREKKERFSLILESASTNQTSMYLCASRRSGGATNEQFFGPGTRLTVL.